A single sample is the source of the 32 T cell receptor beta chains below, sequenced in a study of PD-1 blockade in classical Hodgkin lymphoma (dated by TCRdb to about 2020). To prepare the library, the immunoSEQ multiplex PCR assay was applied. TCRdb retrieved this table from immuneACCESS and kept in-frame rearrangements only. Not all clones are present; in checked studies, unresolved V genes account for under half, and no reason is known for the remainder. The sample table lists about 29,000 clones, approximately 85% of them with a count of one. 2% to 3% of the sample is taken by the ten largest. Taken with the paper, the label for time point translates to: cycle 1 day 1 (C1D1), immediately before nivolumab initiation. All trial patients had relapsed after autologous stem cell transplantation, with cohorts A, B and C differing in prior brentuximab vedotin exposure. Magnetic negative selection with a Miltenyi CD4+ T cell isolation kit was used to purify CD4+ T cells from thawed PBMCs.

The sample in question was CD4+ T cells from blood, obtained at baseline. Receptors originate from a human donor with classical Hodgkin lymphoma.

The chain has TRBV18 and TRBJ1-1; D is possibly TRBD1 (6 bases). V was clipped by 1 base and J by 2 bases, with 11 bases between them. The CDR3 extends over 15 amino acids. The germline CDR1 and CDR2 sequences are KGHSH and LQKENI. The CDR3 nucleotides read TGTGCCAGCTCACCACGGGACACCGTTAACACTGAAGCTTTCTTT. Encoded protein: CASSPRDTVNTEAFF.

This chain links TRBV10-3 with TRBJ2-7; TRBD2 aligns across 13 bases. From germline, CDR1 is ENHRY and CDR2 SYGVKD. The V segment lost 6 bases and the J segment 4 bases; nucleotides outside the gene matches: 6. The CDR3 contains 15 residues. The CDR3 DNA reads as TGTGCCATCAGGCCGGGACTAGCGGGGATTTACGAGCAGTACTTC. Encoded protein: CAIRPGLAGIYEQYF.

This clone was detected a few times. The rearrangement links TRBV6-4 to TRBJ1-1; 7 positions agree with TRBD1. CDR1 and CDR2 (germline): MRHNA, SNTAGT. The V gene end was trimmed by 6 bases and the J gene end by 0 bases; junction bases not matched to a gene: 7. This CDR3 region has 15 residues. DNA of the CDR3: TGTGCCAGCAGGGACCAGGGGGAGATGAACACTGAAGCTTTCTTT. Residues: CASRDQGEMNTEAFF.

The CDR3 region has the DNA TGTGCTAGTGGTTACGGGACTAGTGGGGATACGCAGTATTTT. It translates to CASGYGTSGDTQYF. The genes are TRBV12-5 and TRBJ2-3; 8 bases align to TRBD2. CDR3 length: 14 amino acids. Per the germline V gene, CDR1 is LGHNT and CDR2 is FRNRAP. V dropped 4 bases and J dropped 6; count of bases not matched to a gene: 6.

The rearrangement links TRBV30 to TRBJ1-1, with 10 bases matching TRBD1. The V gene's germline CDR1 is GTSNPN and CDR2 SVGIG (reference sequence). J gave up 11 bases and V 0 bases, and 12 bases lay outside the gene matches. The CDR3 runs to 15 residues. CDR3 loop: CAWSVPGQGGLGAFF. DNA for the CDR3: TGTGCCTGGAGTGTACCAGGACAGGGGGGACTTGGCGCTTTCTTT.

The chain combines TRBV19 with TRBJ2-3, with TRBD1 matching 10 bases. V lost 6 bases, J lost 1 base, and 1 base stayed unmatched. CDR1 LNHDA and CDR2 SQIVND come from the germline V gene (reference sequence). There are 14 residues in the CDR3. The CDR3 loop reads CASRGQGGTDTQYF. The CDR3 bases are TGTGCCAGTAGAGGACAGGGGGGCACAGATACGCAGTATTTT.

This chain uses TRBV19 with TRBJ2-3, with 10 bases aligning to TRBD2. The germline V gene has CDR1 LNHDA and CDR2 SQIVND (reference sequence). The V and J ends lost 4 bases and 6 bases, in that order; junction bases with no gene match: 10. This CDR3 has 16 residues. CDR3 region: CASSTLSGRAWDTQYF. The CDR3 DNA is TGTGCCAGTAGTACACTAAGCGGGAGGGCATGGGATACGCAGTATTTT. Variable domain in full (rest from reference TRBV19 and TRBJ2-3): DGGITQSPKYLFRKEGQNVTLSCEQNLNHDAMYWYRQDPGQGLRLIYYSQIVNDFQKGDIAEGYSVSREKKESFPLTVTSAQKNPTAFYLCASSTLSGRAWDTQYFGPGTRLTVL.

V gene TRBV27 combines with J gene TRBJ1-1; D is unclear. The length of the CDR3 is 13 residues. V dropped 4 bases and J dropped 2 bases, with 8 bases sitting between them. Germline CDR1 is MNHEY and CDR2 is SMNVEV (reference sequence). CDR3 loop: CASSSPTNTEAFF. Here the CDR3 DNA reads TGTGCCAGCAGTTCCCCAACTAACACTGAAGCTTTCTTT.

The J gene is TRBJ2-3, the V gene TRBV4-1; 9 positions match TRBD2. Germline V lookup: CDR1 MGHRA, CDR2 YSYEKL. J was trimmed by 6 bases and V by 1 base; bases with no gene match: 8. The CDR3 runs 16 residues. The DNA for the CDR3 is TGCGCCAGCAGCCAAGGTAGAGCGGGAGGTGGTGATACGCAGTATTTT. This gives the protein CASSQGRAGGGDTQYF.

The chain combines TRBV5-1 with TRBJ2-3; 8 bases map to TRBD2. V shed 4 bases, J shed 1 base, and the junction held 8 bases outside the gene matches. Germline V gene sequence: CDR1 SGHRS, CDR2 YFSETQ. This CDR3 spans 16 amino acids. As DNA, the CDR3 is TGCGCCAGCAGCACGCGCGGGACTAGGGGCACAGATACGCAGTATTTT. Translating gives CASSTRGTRGTDTQYF. Complete variable domain (other parts from reference TRBV5-1 and TRBJ2-3): KAGVTQTPRYLIKTRGQQVTLSCSPISGHRSVSWYQQTPGQGLQFLFEYFSETQRNKGNFPGRFSGRQFSNSRSEMNVSTLELGDSALYLCASSTRGTRGTDTQYFGPGTRLTVL.

This clone was recorded a few times. CDR3 bases: TGTGCCAGCGGCTCAGAACGCTTTCAGCCCCAGCATTTT. This sequence encodes CASGSERFQPQHF. The rearrangement links TRBV6-1 to TRBJ1-5; no firm D call. Deletions cut 8 bases from V and 6 bases from J, with 14 bases between. Germline V gives CDR1 MNHNS, CDR2 SASEGT. The CDR3 extends over 13 amino acids.

The genes are TRBV29-1 and TRBJ1-1; possible D gene TRBD1, 5 bases. Germline values: CDR1 SQVTM, CDR2 ANQGSEA. Trimming stripped 6 bases from V and 3 bases from J, with 8 bases between. CDR3 size: 11 residues. CDR3 region: CSVGGDTEAFF. The CDR3 DNA sequence: TGCAGCGTGGGAGGGGACACTGAAGCTTTCTTT.

The J gene is TRBJ2-1, the V gene TRBV5-1, with TRBD1 matching 7 bases. From germline, CDR1 is SGHRS and CDR2 YFSETQ. V dropped 0 bases and J dropped 2; count of bases not matched to a gene: 2. This CDR3 spans 15 amino acids. The CDR3 reads CASSLADRAYNEQFF. CDR3 bases: TGCGCCAGCAGCTTGGCCGACAGGGCCTACAATGAGCAGTTCTTC.

The rearrangement joins TRBV15 to TRBJ2-1; perhaps D is TRBD1 or TRBD2 (5 bases each). CDR3 length equals 17 residues. Looked up from germline, CDR1 is LNHNV and CDR2 is YYDKDF (reference sequence). The ends were cut back, 0 bases at V and 7 bases at J, with 19 bases in the middle. The CDR3 DNA is TGTGCCACCAGCAGAGATGGGGGAGCGAACTACATAAATGAGCAGTTCTTC. Its translation: CATSRDGGANYINEQFF.

This chain uses TRBV5-6 with TRBJ1-1; the match to TRBD1 covers 7 bases. The CDR3 contains 14 residues. With V trimmed by 1 base and J by 7 bases, 7 bases remained unmatched. Germline V gene sequence: CDR1 SGHDT, CDR2 YYEEEE. CDR3 sequence: CASSLQGVGSEAFF. The CDR3 region has the DNA TGTGCCAGCAGCTTGCAGGGGGTAGGGAGTGAAGCTTTCTTT.

CDR3 DNA sequence: TGTGCCAGTAGTCAAGGCTTAAGGCTGGGAGGCTACACCTTC. This sequence encodes CASSQGLRLGGYTF. This chain joins TRBV19 and TRBJ1-2; no firm D call. Germline CDR1 reads LNHDA; CDR2 reads SQIVND (reference sequence). The CDR3 loop spans 14 amino acids. V gave up 5 bases and J gave up 8 bases, with 18 bases separating them.

This clone was seen only a few times. The V and J genes are TRBV6-1 and TRBJ2-7, with 9 bases aligning to TRBD1. The CDR3 covers 14 residues. Trimming took 3 bases from V and 5 from J; bases not matched to a gene: 5. The germline V gene encodes CDR1 MNHNS and CDR2 SASEGT. The CDR3 sequence: CASSEGQGYHEQYF. The CDR3 nucleotides read TGTGCCAGCAGTGAGGGACAGGGATACCACGAGCAGTACTTC.

The chain has TRBV7-2 and TRBJ2-7; possible D gene TRBD1, 6 bases. Germline CDR1 reads SGHTA; CDR2 reads FQGNSA. V lost 5 bases to trimming and J lost 4 bases, with 18 bases between them. This CDR3 is 15 amino acids long. The CDR3 sequence is CASSTQPGHTYEQYF. For the CDR3, the DNA is TGTGCCAGCAGCACGCAACCGGGACATACTTACGAGCAGTACTTC.

V and J are TRBV19 and TRBJ1-1, with a possible D match to TRBD1 (5 bases). CDR1 is LNHDA and CDR2 is SQIVND in the germline V gene (reference sequence). V shed 1 base and J shed 0 bases, with 12 bases lying between them. This CDR3 is 16 amino acids long. CDR3 protein: CASSIGRGSMNTEAFF. CDR3 sequence (DNA): TGTGCCAGTAGTATAGGGCGGGGCAGCATGAACACTGAAGCTTTCTTT.

The CDR3 region is CASSPNRVAEKLFF. DNA for the CDR3: TGCGCCAGCAGCCCTAACAGGGTCGCGGAAAAACTGTTTTTT. V and J are TRBV10-2 and TRBJ1-4; D might be TRBD1 (6 bases). The CDR3 totals 14 residues. CDR1 is WSHSY and CDR2 is SAAADI in the germline V gene. V lost 6 bases and J lost 8, with 16 bases in between.

The chain is built from TRBV11-2 and TRBJ2-3; unclear D gene. CDR1 is SGHAT, CDR2 FQNNGV, per germline. The germline V and J ends were trimmed by 1 base and 0 bases, with 8 bases remaining between them. The CDR3 loop spans 15 amino acids. The CDR3 region has the DNA TGTGCCAGCAGCTTAGCGGCAGCCAGCACAGATACGCAGTATTTT. The encoded protein is CASSLAAASTDTQYF.

This rearrangement joins TRBV28 to TRBJ1-2, with D hard to call. Looked up from germline, CDR1 is MDHEN and CDR2 is SYDVKM. CDR3 length: 13 amino acids. V was cut by 6 bases and J by 6 bases, with 14 bases left in between. The CDR3 nucleotides are TGTGCCAGCAGGACGGGAGGGAGGCATGGCTACACCTTC. The encoded protein is CASRTGGRHGYTF.

This chain uses TRBV2 with TRBJ1-2; tentatively, D is TRBD1 (6 bases). V was trimmed by 2 bases and J by 8 bases, leaving 12 bases between them. Germline values: CDR1 SNHLY, CDR2 FYNNEI. The CDR3 length is 13 residues. CDR3 protein: CASSEQGYMGYTF. The CDR3 DNA is TGTGCCAGCAGTGAACAGGGGTATATGGGCTACACCTTC.

This clone has only a few counts. This chain joins TRBV30 and TRBJ1-6; D is uncertain. Trimming removed 2 bases from V and 9 bases from J, with 8 bases in between. CDR3 length equals 12 residues. The germline V gene has CDR1 GTSNPN and CDR2 SVGIG (reference sequence). CDR3 bases: TGTGCCTGGAGTATCACAGCTTCACCCCTCCACTTT. Translated: CAWSITASPLHF.

The chain carries TRBV5-8 and TRBJ1-3, with 7 nucleotides matching TRBD1. With V trimmed by 3 bases and J by 4 bases, 4 bases remained unmatched. This CDR3 has 14 residues. CDR1 and CDR2 from the germline V gene are SGHTS and YDEGEE. The CDR3 DNA reads TGTGCCAGCAGCTCGGGACAGCCGGGAAACACCATATATTTT. This gives the protein CASSSGQPGNTIYF.

The chain is built from TRBV2 and TRBJ1-2, with 9 bases matching TRBD1. CDR3 size: 14 residues. Germline V gene sequence: CDR1 SNHLY, CDR2 FYNNEI. Trimming took 10 bases from V and 8 from J; bases not matched to a gene: 14. The CDR3 region has the DNA TGTGCCACCCAAACCGGGACAGGGTCTTACGGCTACACCTTC. Residues: CATQTGTGSYGYTF. Complete variable domain (other parts from reference TRBV2 and TRBJ1-2): EPEVTQTPSHQVTQMGQEVILRCVPISNHLYFYWYRQILGQKVEFLVSFYNNEISEKSEIFDDQFSVERPDGSNFTLKIRSTKLEDSAMYFCATQTGTGSYGYTFGSGTRLTVV.

This rearrangement joins TRBV2 to TRBJ2-7, with D possibly being TRBD1 (5 bases). CDR1 is SNHLY and CDR2 is FYNNEI in the germline V gene. Trimming shortened V by 2 bases and J by 7 bases, and 18 bases separated the two germline ends. This CDR3 spans 15 amino acids. The CDR3 here is CASSERAPRAGEQYF. The CDR3 region has the DNA TGTGCCAGCAGTGAACGGGCCCCCAGGGCAGGTGAGCAGTACTTC.

This clone was seen more than once but under ten times. This chain uses TRBV19 with TRBJ1-5; TRBD1 matches 10 bases. This CDR3 has 17 residues. V lost 6 bases to trimming and J lost 0 bases; unmatched junction nucleotides: 8. Germline CDR1 reads LNHDA; CDR2 reads SQIVND (reference sequence). CDR3 nucleotides: TGTGCCAGTAGCGGGCCCGGGACAGGGGTTAGCAATCAGCCCCAGCATTTT. This codes for CASSGPGTGVSNQPQHF.

The CDR3 DNA reads as TGTGCCAGTCGCCCTAGCGGATACAATGAGCAGTTCTTC. Translating it yields CASRPSGYNEQFF. The chain combines TRBV19 with TRBJ2-1; 7 bases line up with TRBD2. The junction had 5 bases not matched to a gene; V was cut back by 8 bases and J by 4 bases. Germline assignment: CDR1 LNHDA and CDR2 SQIVND (reference sequence). The CDR3 contains 13 residues.

Worth noting for this clone: Relative to the germline gene, one junction end is altered; a read error may explain this. This chain connects TRBV28 to TRBJ1-1, with D tentatively TRBD1 (5 bases). CDR1 is MDHEN and CDR2 is SYDVKM in the germline V gene. This CDR3 comprises 11 residues. The CDR3 is CASEGNPEAFF. The DNA for the CDR3 is TGTGCCAGCGAGGGGAACCCTGAAGCTTTCTTT.

The chain joins TRBV29-1 to TRBJ1-2; maybe TRBD1 (5 bases). The CDR3 totals 11 residues. Germline CDR1 SQVTM, CDR2 ANQGSEA. Trimming removed 5 bases at V and 4 bases at J, with 8 bases between. The CDR3 DNA sequence: TGCAGCGTTTACGGGGGCTATGGCTACACCTTC. Translated: CSVYGGYGYTF.

This rearrangement joins TRBV7-9 to TRBJ2-2, with no clear D. The CDR3 consists of 17 residues. Per the germline V gene, CDR1 is SEHNR and CDR2 is FQNEAQ (reference sequence). Trimming took off 0 bases at V and 3 bases at J, with 14 bases between the two ends. The CDR3, as DNA: TGTGCCAGCAGCTTAGCGGTCGGGCCGTTCGACACCGGGGAGCTGTTTTTT. Translating gives CASSLAVGPFDTGELFF. Based on the CDR3 plus reference TRBV7-9 and TRBJ2-2, the full variable domain is DTGVSQNPRHKITKRGQNVTFRCDPISEHNRLYWYRQTLGQGPEFLTYFQNEAQLEKSRLLSDRFSAERPKGSFSTLEIQRTEQGDSAMYLCASSLAVGPFDTGELFFGEGSRLTVL.